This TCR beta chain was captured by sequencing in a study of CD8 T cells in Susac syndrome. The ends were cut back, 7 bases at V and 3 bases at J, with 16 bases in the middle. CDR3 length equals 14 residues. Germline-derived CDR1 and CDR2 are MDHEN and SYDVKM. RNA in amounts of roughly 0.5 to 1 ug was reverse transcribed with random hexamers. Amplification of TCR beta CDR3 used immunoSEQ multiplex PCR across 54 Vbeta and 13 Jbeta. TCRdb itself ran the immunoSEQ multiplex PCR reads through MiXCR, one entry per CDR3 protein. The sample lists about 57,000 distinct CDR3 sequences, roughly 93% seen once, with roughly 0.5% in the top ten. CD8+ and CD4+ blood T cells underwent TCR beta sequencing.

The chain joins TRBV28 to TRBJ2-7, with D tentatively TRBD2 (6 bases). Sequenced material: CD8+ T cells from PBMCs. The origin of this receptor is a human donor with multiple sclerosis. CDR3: CASTPRMGGYEQYF. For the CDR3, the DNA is TGTGCCAGCACCCCTCGGATGGGGGGCTACGAGCAGTACTTC.